The T cell receptor (beta chain) described here comes from a study of blood T cells in healthy people across ages. Overall study results and limits: A roughly linear fall in TCR beta diversity per million T cells was seen with increasing age.

Concerning this clonotype: The antigen remains undetermined.

The CDR3 is 12 residues long. V lost 2 bases and J 12 bases, leaving 17 bases between the germline ends. CDR1 is GTSNPN, CDR2 SVGIG, per germline (reference sequence). Then a second PCR, running about 6 to 12 cycles, was carried out with a sample-barcoded 5' primer and a J-beta primer mix. TCRdb re-derived calls from the 5' RACE reads in MiXCR, one entry per CDR3 protein. The data hold around 400,000 distinct CDR3 sequences, with 45% to 65% observed a single time. The chain couples TRBV30 to TRBJ2-7; TRBD1 is a possible D gene (6 bases). This TCR came from a man aged 55-75 years in good health. The sample taken for sequencing was blood. CDR3 residues: CAWSIPRQESYF. CDR3 in DNA: TGTGCCTGGAGTATCCCCCGACAGGAGTCGTACTTC.